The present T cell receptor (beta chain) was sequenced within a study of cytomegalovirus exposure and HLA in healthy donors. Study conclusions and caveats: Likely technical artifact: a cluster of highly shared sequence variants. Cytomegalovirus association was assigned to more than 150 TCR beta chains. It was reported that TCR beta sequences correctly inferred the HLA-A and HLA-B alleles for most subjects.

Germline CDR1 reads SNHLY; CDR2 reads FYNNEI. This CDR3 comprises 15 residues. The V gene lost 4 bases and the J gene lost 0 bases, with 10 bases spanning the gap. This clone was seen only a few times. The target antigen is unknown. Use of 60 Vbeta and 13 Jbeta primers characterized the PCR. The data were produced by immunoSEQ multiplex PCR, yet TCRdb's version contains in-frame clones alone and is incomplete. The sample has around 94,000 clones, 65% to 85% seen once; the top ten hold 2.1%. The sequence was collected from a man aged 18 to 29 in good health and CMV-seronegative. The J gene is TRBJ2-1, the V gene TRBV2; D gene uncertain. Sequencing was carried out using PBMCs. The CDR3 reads CASSAIRSSYNEQFF. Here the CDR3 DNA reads TGTGCCAGCAGTGCTATCCGGAGCTCCTACAATGAGCAGTTCTTC.